In this sample, the clone carrying this TCR beta chain turned up a few times. The CDR3 covers 17 residues. V shed 2 bases and J shed 3 bases, with 22 bases lying between them. Germline V lookup: CDR1 GTSNPN, CDR2 SVGIG (reference sequence). This entry is derived from a study of shared clonotypes between healthy human individuals. Generated by immunoSEQ multiplex PCR, the TCRdb table keeps only in-frame clones and is missing some. The sample carries 85,000 to 100,000 clones, about two thirds recorded once. The sequence was obtained from a man younger than 40 in good health. The rearrangement links TRBV30 to TRBJ2-5, with a weak D call TRBD2 (5 bases). Sequencing input: memory CD8+ T cells sorted from blood. Noted subset: CD45RO+ cells pooled with CCR7-negative TemRA cells. In nucleotides, the CDR3 is TGTGCCTGGAGTTACCTGTCCCAACCGGGGATCGAAGAGACCCAGTACTTC. The encoded protein is CAWSYLSQPGIEETQYF.